This T cell receptor (beta chain) was profiled in a study of early T cells in non-severe SARS-CoV-2 infection. Study overall: Whole-blood bulk RNA, unsorted, was sequenced, and chains were unpaired.

Study observations and caveats: Private and CD4 specificities were missed by VDJdb matching, skewed to anti-spike CD8.

TCRdb reprocessed the 5' RACE reads via MiXCR and lists one record per CDR3 protein. Of about 48,000 distinct CDR3 sequences in the sample, around 6% are singletons; the top ten hold under 5%. This clonotype was picked up many times. Its specificity is unknown. The sample was whole blood. This clonotype originated in an adult who was a healthcare worker with PCR-confirmed SARS-CoV-2 infection or an uninfected control (not recorded which).

CDR3 bases: TGTGCCAGCAGGCCCGGGGGTTTCTACGAGCAGTACTTC. This translates into CASRPGGFYEQYF. This rearrangement joins TRBV27 to TRBJ2-7; TRBD2 might be the D (6 bases). Germline assignment: CDR1 MNHEY and CDR2 SMNVEV (reference sequence). The CDR3 runs 13 residues. Trimming removed 6 bases at V and 3 bases at J, with 12 bases between.